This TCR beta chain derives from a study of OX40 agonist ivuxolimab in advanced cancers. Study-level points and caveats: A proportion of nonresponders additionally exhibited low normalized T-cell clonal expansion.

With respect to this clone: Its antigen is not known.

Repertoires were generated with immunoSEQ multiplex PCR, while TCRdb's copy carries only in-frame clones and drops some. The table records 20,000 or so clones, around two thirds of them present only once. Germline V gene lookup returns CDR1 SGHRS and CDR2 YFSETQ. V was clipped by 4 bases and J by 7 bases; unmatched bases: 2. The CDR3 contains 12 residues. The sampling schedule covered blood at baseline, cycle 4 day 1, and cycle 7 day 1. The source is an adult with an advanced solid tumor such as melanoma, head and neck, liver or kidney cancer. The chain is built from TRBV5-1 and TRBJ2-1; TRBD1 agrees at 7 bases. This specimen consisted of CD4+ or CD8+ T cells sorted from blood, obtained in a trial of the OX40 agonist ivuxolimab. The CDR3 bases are TGCGCCAGCAGCGTGACAGGGAATGAGCAGTTCTTC. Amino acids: CASSVTGNEQFF.